This T cell receptor (beta chain) was sequenced in a study of T cells in Graves' hyperthyroidism and ophthalmopathy. The overall study: Upon initial diagnosis and before any treatment, peripheral blood was collected. Study results and limitations: Blood samples included most of the expanded thyroid clonotypes exceeding 0.001. In the analysis, a 13 V-J model separated ophthalmopathy from stable hyperthyroidism.

In germline, CDR1 is SSHAT, CDR2 FNYEAQ (reference sequence). The CDR3 spans 16 residues. There were TCR beta CDR3 regions amplified from RNA transcripts. The HTBI set primed first-round TCR CDR3 RT-PCR. TCRdb ran MiXCR on the multiplex PCR reads and lists one entry per CDR3 protein. The sample contains roughly 530,000 distinct CDR3 sequences, more than 15% of which appear only once. This clonotype was observed a few times. Its antigen remains unknown. Mismatch with germline at one junction end may stem from a read error. The genes are TRBV7-7 and TRBJ1-6; D remains ambiguous. Material: blood. This receptor was obtained from a woman aged 18-30 years with Graves' ophthalmopathy. The CDR3 loop reads CASKTPLTRYNSPLHF. The CDR3 nucleotides read TGTGCTAGCAAAACCCCCCTGACACGTTATAATTCACCCCTCCACTTT.